Here is one TCR beta chain with its context. The repertoire was sequenced with immunoSEQ multiplex PCR; TCRdb's copy has only in-frame clones and lacks some. Of roughly 230,000 clones in the sample, about 87% are singletons; the top ten hold 1.7%. These data come from a study of blood T cell repertoires in COVID-19. The receptor was isolated from a man between 70 and 80 years old with acute or convalescent COVID-19. Sequenced sample: peripheral blood.

The chain's CDR3 is CASSVGGRDRAYEQYF. CDR3 DNA sequence: TGTGCCAGCAGCGTAGGCGGTCGGGACAGGGCCTACGAGCAGTACTTC. The chain couples TRBV9 to TRBJ2-7; 9 nucleotides align to TRBD1. Germline CDR1 is SGDLS and CDR2 is YYNGEE. J gave up 2 bases and V 0 bases, and 6 bases lay outside the gene matches. The CDR3 has 16 residues.